Sequencing of this T cell receptor (beta chain) was carried out in a study of blood T cell repertoires in COVID-19 (dated by TCRdb to the early 2020s). Broadly, across the study: The collaborator samples originated in the United States, Italy and Spain and spanned the acute and convalescent phases of COVID-19. The prospective study material was composed of cDNA or gDNA derived from T cells, B-cell-depleted T cells, or PBMCs. Deeply sampled blood TCRbeta repertoires from subjects exposed to, actively infected with, or recovered from COVID-19 were included in the dataset. The repertoires were released in a freely available public database meant as a resource for research on the immune response to SARS-CoV-2. Samples were obtained from the ongoing ImmuneRACE study (first 160 participants) and from 1,254 subjects provided by 6 global collaborators. Sample metadata almost always included a de-identified subject ID, COVID-19 status, age in years and sex. Where available, HLA class I and class II types were taken from metadata supplied by the sample provider and were not determined by assay-based typing. Paper-wide results and their limitations: How much clinical and demographic metadata was included differed by source and by participant, and the metadata was provided uncurated.

Enrolling through a virtual design, the prospective study's participants ranged in age from roughly 18 to 89 years and lived across about two dozen United States geographic areas. In the prospective study, participants were assigned to cohorts based on the clinical history participants reported in a screening survey and a study questionnaire. In the prospective study, mobile phlebotomists collected whole blood, serum and a nasopharyngeal or oropharyngeal swab from each participant. Additional blood draws and questionnaires over an approximately 2-month period could optionally be provided by prospective study participants. Before DNA extraction, blood samples from the prospective study were shipped at room temperature or frozen. With regard to this clone: Its antigen is not yet known. Nothing much larger sits one base from this clone, and base qualities are not available.

Inclusive of the bounding cysteine and phenylalanine, the CDR3 is 16 residues long. Only the CDR3 portion is preserved as DNA: 48 bases, with reading frame beginning at the first base. Taken from the germline V gene, the CDR1 and CDR2 loops are KGHSH and LQKENI. Clipping removes 2 bases from V and 2 bases from J, with 4 as the unmatched junction base count. The immunoSEQ Assay, a bias-controlled multiplex PCR, was used to amplify TCRbeta CDR3 regions from genomic DNA. The authors processed their data as follows. The number of nucleated cells in each sample was estimated from the amplification of reference gene primers within the assay. Sequence reads were collapsed and filtered to measure the absolute abundance of every unique TCRbeta CDR3 rearrangement. For each sample, productive Simpson clonality was calculated by taking the square root of Simpson's diversity index across productive rearrangements. In its TCRdb copy, this immuneACCESS table keeps in-frame sequences only and misses some clones. Where compared with another copy, unresolved V genes explain less than half of these, and the others have no known cause. V, J and clone size were drawn from that table, and D and trimming were deduced from the DNA. This sample holds 200,000 to 250,000 clones; 86% were observed only once. The ten largest clones represent around 3.5% of the sample.

The sequencing sample was made of PBMCs or T cells enriched from blood (not recorded which). The receptor was isolated from a woman aged 35 to 49 with acute COVID-19. The chain uses TRBV18 and TRBJ1-4; the central 8 bases match TRBD1. For the CDR3, the sequence is CASSPGQGGTNEKLFF. Here is the DNA: TGTGCCAGCTCACCAGGACAGGGAGGCACTAATGAAAAACTGTTTTTT.